A single sample is the source of the 18 T cell receptor beta chains below, sequenced in a study of T cells after yellow fever vaccination. TCRdb ran MiXCR on the 5' RACE reads and lists one entry per CDR3 protein. The table shows about 310,000 distinct CDR3 sequences, with more than 3% occurring only once. Sequences were derived from PBMCs, sampled on the day of the yellow fever booster vaccination. These TCRs come from a man aged 18 to 29 who received the YFV17D yellow fever vaccine.

Here the CDR3 reads CAWSSSRTGNSYSPLHF. For the CDR3, the DNA is TGTGCCTGGAGTTCCTCTAGGACAGGGAATTCGTATTCACCCCTCCACTTT. The genes are TRBV30 and TRBJ1-6, with 8 nucleotides matching TRBD1. V lost 2 bases and J lost 8; bases outside the gene matches: 14. Per germline, CDR1 GTSNPN and CDR2 SVGIG (reference sequence). The CDR3 has 17 amino acids.

This clonotype was recorded many times. V and J are TRBV11-2 and TRBJ2-1, with D tentatively TRBD2 (9 bases). The CDR3 loop spans 16 amino acids. Per the germline V gene, CDR1 is SGHAT and CDR2 is FQNNGV. Trimming left V 1 base short and J 7 bases short, with 17 bases between. The CDR3 sequence is CASSLVAGGTGNEQFF. The CDR3, as DNA: TGTGCCAGCAGCTTAGTCGCGGGGGGGACAGGTAATGAGCAGTTCTTC.

The V gene is TRBV4-2, the J gene TRBJ1-4; D ambiguous. This CDR3 has 13 amino acids. Trimming removed 1 base from V and 4 bases from J, with 4 bases in between. Germline V gene data show CDR1 as LGHNA and CDR2 as YNFKEQ. This chain's CDR3 is CASSQGDNEKLFF. In DNA form, the CDR3 reads TGTGCCAGCAGCCAAGGCGATAATGAAAAACTGTTTTTT.

This clonotype has a count of ten or more. The V gene is TRBV7-9, the J gene TRBJ2-3; possible D gene TRBD2, 5 bases. From germline, CDR1 is SEHNR and CDR2 FQNEAQ (reference sequence). The CDR3 contains 14 residues. V shed 2 bases and J shed 3 bases, with 9 bases lying between them. The CDR3 bases are TGTGCCAGCAGCTTACCGCGGGTAACAGATACGCAGTATTTT. Amino acids: CASSLPRVTDTQYF.

This sequence joins TRBV7-6 and TRBJ2-7; D gene ambiguous. The CDR3 sequence is 14 residues long. Germline-derived CDR1 and CDR2 are SGHVS and FNYEAQ. The V end lost 0 bases, the J end lost 0 bases, and 6 bases lay between the germline ends. The CDR3 sequence: CASSLAISSYEQYF. In DNA, the CDR3 is TGTGCCAGCAGCTTAGCAATAAGCTCCTACGAGCAGTACTTC.

This clonotype showed up many times. The genes are TRBV6-6 and TRBJ2-7; D is possibly TRBD2 (5 bases). Trimming cost V 3 bases and J 3 bases, with 18 bases left between them. Germline V CDR1 and CDR2: MNHNY, SVGAGI (reference sequence). This CDR3 has 16 amino acids. CDR3 bases: TGTGCCAGCAGTTATTCGCCGGAGGAGGCCTTCTACGAGCAGTACTTC. Protein: CASSYSPEEAFYEQYF.

This clonotype occurred many times. This rearrangement joins TRBV4-2 to TRBJ2-1; 9 bases fit TRBD2. V gave up 1 base and J gave up 7 bases; unmatched junction bases: 8. This CDR3 is 16 amino acids long. Germline CDR1 reads LGHNA; CDR2 reads YNFKEQ. The CDR3 DNA reads as TGTGCCAGCAGCCAAGTCTTGCGGGGGGGCCAAAATGAGCAGTTCTTC. Its translation is CASSQVLRGGQNEQFF.

The sample holds a few counts of this clonotype. This sequence joins TRBV5-1 and TRBJ1-2; 10 bases line up with TRBD1. The CDR3 spans 17 residues. The germline V gene has CDR1 SGHRS and CDR2 YFSETQ. J lost 1 base, V lost 2 bases, and 8 bases had no gene match. CDR3 region: CASSLPRTGGVNYGYTF. In DNA, the CDR3 is TGCGCCAGCAGCTTACCACGGACAGGGGGTGTTAACTATGGCTACACCTTC.

The rearrangement uses TRBV5-1 and TRBJ1-4; D is uncertain. The germline V and J ends were trimmed by 5 bases and 8 bases, with 16 bases remaining between them. Germline values: CDR1 SGHRS, CDR2 YFSETQ. The CDR3 spans 14 residues. The CDR3 is CASSVSSGEEKLFF. Written as DNA, the CDR3 is TGCGCCAGCAGTGTGAGCTCAGGAGAGGAAAAACTGTTTTTT.

Many counts were recorded for this clonotype. V and J are TRBV7-2 and TRBJ1-3, with no clear D. Germline lookup yields CDR1 SGHTA and CDR2 FQGNSA. The CDR3 contains 16 residues. V gave up 1 base and J gave up 0 bases, with 10 bases separating them. The CDR3 nucleotides are TGTGCCAGCAGCTTAGTACCTACGAGCTCTGGAAACACCATATATTTT. Translated: CASSLVPTSSGNTIYF.

This chain uses TRBV7-9 with TRBJ2-5, with 7 bases that match TRBD1. CDR1 SEHNR and CDR2 FQNEAQ come from the germline V gene (reference sequence). The CDR3 has 17 amino acids. V lost 3 bases and J lost 5; bases outside the gene matches: 15. The chain's CDR3 is CASSFLAGATGVETQYF. The CDR3 bases are TGTGCCAGCAGCTTTCTGGCTGGGGCCACAGGGGTCGAGACCCAGTACTTC.

This clonotype was counted many times. The rearrangement links TRBV4-2 to TRBJ2-4; TRBD2 is a possible D gene (7 bases). V was pared by 0 bases and J by 4 bases, with 13 bases between. The CDR3 covers 16 residues. Germline lookup yields CDR1 LGHNA and CDR2 YNFKEQ. CDR3 region: CASSQDVAGAKNIQYF. For the CDR3, the DNA is TGTGCCAGCAGCCAAGACGTGGCGGGGGCTAAAAACATTCAGTACTTC.

In its sample, this clonotype was seen a few times. The genes are TRBV7-3 and TRBJ2-3, with a tentative D call TRBD1 (6 bases). Trimming removed 1 base from V and 3 bases from J, with 8 bases in between. CDR1 and CDR2 (germline): SGHTA, FQGTGA. The CDR3 loop spans 14 amino acids. As DNA, the CDR3 is TGTGCCAGCAGCTTAAACGGACAGACAGATACGCAGTATTTT. It is translated as CASSLNGQTDTQYF.

This clonotype was counted ten times or more. This chain connects TRBV6-5 to TRBJ2-7; tentative D call: TRBD1 (5 bases). Germline V gene sequence: CDR1 MNHEY, CDR2 SVGAGI. V was pared by 7 bases and J by 5 bases, with 21 bases between. The CDR3 is 15 residues long. DNA of the CDR3: TGTGCCAGCAATGGGGCCGGCGCCGGTAGGCACGAGCAGTACTTC. Translated, it gives CASNGAGAGRHEQYF.

The chain joins TRBV12-3 or TRBV12-4 to TRBJ2-7; 9 nucleotides line up with TRBD1. The CDR3 sequence is 15 residues long. Unmatched junction bases numbered 8, after V lost 5 bases and J lost 3 bases. CDR3 nucleotide sequence: TGTGCCAGCAGTACCGGGACAGGGTATTTCTACGAGCAGTACGTC. The encoded protein is CASSTGTGYFYEQYV.

The gene calls are TRBV4-1 and TRBJ2-3; D perhaps matches TRBD2 (5 bases). The CDR3 is 14 residues long. With 6 bases removed from V and 1 base from J, the gap between germline ends came to 11 bases. Germline CDR1 and CDR2: MGHRA and YSYEKL. Here the CDR3 DNA reads TGCGCCAGCAGGAGGGCCGAGGGCACAGATACGCAGTATTTT. It is translated as CASRRAEGTDTQYF.

V gene TRBV19 combines with J gene TRBJ1-5, with TRBD1 matching over 7 bases. CDR1 is LNHDA and CDR2 is SQIVND in the germline V gene (reference sequence). J lost 3 bases, V lost 8 bases, and 4 bases had no gene match. The CDR3 spans 13 residues. CDR3 coding DNA: TGTGCCAGTGGGACAGTGCTCAATCAGCCCCAGCATTTT. Encoded protein: CASGTVLNQPQHF.

This clonotype was detected many times. The chain has TRBV7-2 and TRBJ2-5; TRBD2 matches 10 bases. Germline V CDR1 and CDR2: SGHTA, FQGNSA. J gave up 0 bases and V 2 bases, and 9 bases lay outside the gene matches. The CDR3 has 18 residues. CDR3 sequence: CASSLSSSGGPYQETQYF. CDR3 nucleotides: TGTGCCAGCAGCTTATCGTCTAGCGGGGGCCCGTACCAAGAGACCCAGTACTTC.